This TCR beta chain is drawn from a study of blood T cell repertoires in COVID-19. Background on the study: Collection of acute and convalescent COVID-19 samples took place in the United States, Italy and Spain. T cells, B-cell-depleted T cells, or PBMCs supplied cDNA or gDNA.

The CDR3 is 16 residues long. V lost 5 bases, J lost 5 bases, and 12 bases stayed unmatched. Germline V gene data show CDR1 as SGHTA and CDR2 as FQGNSA. Per the original methods: How many nucleated cells were present was estimated from reference gene primer amplification. Profiling relied on immunoSEQ multiplex PCR, and the TCRdb table lists in-frame clones only, not all of them. V, J and clone size reflect that table, while D and trimming were determined from the DNA. The top ten clones hold 1.5% to 2% of a sample with 250,000 to 350,000 clones, roughly 88% of them seen once. The receptor was isolated from a woman aged 45 to 65 with acute or convalescent COVID-19. This chain links TRBV7-2 with TRBJ2-7; 10 bases agree with TRBD2. The material sequenced was peripheral blood. The CDR3 reads CASSPQGLAGAHEQYF. CDR3 nucleotide sequence: TGTGCCAGCAGCCCCCAGGGGCTAGCGGGAGCGCACGAGCAGTACTTC.